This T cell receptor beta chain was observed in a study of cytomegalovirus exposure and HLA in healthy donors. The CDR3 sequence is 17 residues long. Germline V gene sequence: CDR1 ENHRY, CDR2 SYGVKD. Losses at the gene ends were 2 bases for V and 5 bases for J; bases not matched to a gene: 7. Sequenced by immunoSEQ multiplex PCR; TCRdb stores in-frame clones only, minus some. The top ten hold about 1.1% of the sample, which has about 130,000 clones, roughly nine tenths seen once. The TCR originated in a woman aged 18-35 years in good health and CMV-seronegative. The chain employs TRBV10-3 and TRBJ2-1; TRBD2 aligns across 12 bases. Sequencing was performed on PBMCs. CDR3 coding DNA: TGTGCCATCAGTGAGGACTTAGGACTAGCGGGGAACAATGAGCAGTTCTTC. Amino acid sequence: CAISEDLGLAGNNEQFF.